Below are 23 T cell receptor beta chains sequenced from a single sample in a study of T cell responses to AZD1222 COVID-19 vaccine. Some clones are missing from TCRdb's copy, which holds only in-frame ones; the method was immunoSEQ multiplex PCR. The table lists more than 60,000 clones, around 80% of them singletons, with around 19% in the top ten. The material was peripheral blood, obtained on day 0 of AZD1222 vaccination. The receptors stem from an adult in good health.

The V and J genes are TRBV2 and TRBJ1-2; 8 bases map to TRBD1. CDR1 and CDR2 (germline): SNHLY, FYNNEI. This CDR3 comprises 14 residues. The junction had 5 bases not matched to a gene; V was cut back by 1 base and J by 7 bases. This chain's CDR3 is CASSEEQGASGYTF. CDR3 DNA sequence: TGTGCCAGCAGTGAAGAGCAGGGGGCTTCTGGCTACACCTTC.

The rearrangement links TRBV7-2 to TRBJ1-6; 8 positions match TRBD1. The V segment lost 1 base and the J segment 0 bases; nucleotides outside the gene matches: 2. The CDR3 is made up of 17 amino acids. Germline V CDR1 and CDR2: SGHTA, FQGNSA. The CDR3 loop is CASSLGQGASYNSPLHF. The CDR3 region has the DNA TGTGCCAGCAGCTTAGGCCAGGGGGCCTCCTATAATTCACCCCTCCACTTT.

The table lists this clone with a count of one. V usage is TRBV28 and J usage is TRBJ2-3, with TRBD2 matching over 9 bases. There are 15 residues in the CDR3. CDR1 MDHEN and CDR2 SYDVKM come from the germline V gene. The V segment lost 3 bases and the J segment 4 bases; nucleotides outside the gene matches: 5. The CDR3 nucleotides are TGTGCCAGCAGTTTCGCGGGAGGGCCACCAGATACGCAGTATTTT. Its protein product is CASSFAGGPPDTQYF. The complete variable domain, with remaining parts taken from reference TRBV28 and TRBJ2-3, reads DVKVTQSSRYLVKRTGEKVFLECVQDMDHENMFWYRQDPGLGLRLIYFSYDVKMKEKGDIPEGYSVSREKKERFSLILESASTNQTSMYLCASSFAGGPPDTQYFGPGTRLTVL.

CDR3 sequence (DNA): TGCGCCAGCAGCCAGGGTCCTAGCGGAAGCTCCTACAATGAGCAGTTCTTC. It specifies CASSQGPSGSSYNEQFF. The chain combines TRBV4-3 with TRBJ2-1, with 7 bases matching TRBD2. This CDR3 contains 17 residues. After removal of 3 bases from V and 0 bases from J, the junction contained 8 bases not matched to a gene. Germline values: CDR1 LGHNA, CDR2 YSLEER.

This clone has only a few counts. CDR3 sequence: CAVQGKRQYEQYV. The CDR3, as DNA: TGTGCCGTACAGGGAAAGAGGCAGTACGAGCAGTACGTC. The chain is built from TRBV2 and TRBJ2-7, with a possible D match to TRBD1 (6 bases). The germline CDR1 and CDR2 sequences are SNHLY and FYNNEI. Trimming took off 11 bases at V and 4 bases at J, with 18 bases between the two ends. The CDR3 runs to 13 residues.

This clone has a single count. The genes are TRBV7-9 and TRBJ2-1; TRBD2 aligns across 16 bases. There are 15 residues in the CDR3. CDR1 and CDR2 from the germline V gene are SEHNR and FQNEAQ (reference sequence). V gave up 3 bases and J gave up 8 bases; unmatched junction bases: 1. CDR3 sequence: CASSLGLAGGDEQFF. CDR3 coding DNA: TGTGCCAGCAGCTTGGGACTAGCGGGAGGGGATGAGCAGTTCTTC.

The chain links TRBV7-7 to TRBJ2-5; unclear D gene. V was shortened by 5 bases and J by 5 bases, with 9 bases between the two germline ends. CDR3 length: 12 amino acids. Germline V gives CDR1 SSHAT, CDR2 FNYEAQ (reference sequence). CDR3 sequence (DNA): TGTGCCAGCAGCCACCCCGGGGAGACCCAGTACTTC. Its translation is CASSHPGETQYF.

This chain connects TRBV10-1 to TRBJ1-4; 7 positions match TRBD1. The V gene's germline CDR1 is WNHNN and CDR2 SYGVQD (reference sequence). The trim removed 5 bases at V and 8 bases at J, leaving 8 bases unmatched. The CDR3 loop spans 14 amino acids. The CDR3 protein is CASSTGTVKEKLFF. The CDR3 DNA reads as TGCGCCAGCAGTACCGGGACAGTTAAGGAAAAACTGTTTTTT.

V gene TRBV19 combines with J gene TRBJ1-2, with TRBD1 matching 7 bases. The V segment lost 6 bases and the J segment 2 bases; nucleotides outside the gene matches: 9. Germline V gene data show CDR1 as LNHDA and CDR2 as SQIVND (reference sequence). This CDR3 has 15 amino acids. The CDR3 loop reads CASRNRQGENYGYTF. CDR3 DNA: TGTGCCAGTAGAAATAGACAGGGAGAAAACTATGGCTACACCTTC.

CDR3 amino acids: CASSWTASGGYTF. The CDR3 coding sequence is TGTGCCAGCAGCTGGACTGCCTCGGGTGGCTACACCTTC. The chain recombines TRBV7-8 with TRBJ1-2; no clear D. The ends were cut back, 4 bases at V and 7 bases at J, with 13 bases in the middle. Germline loops: CDR1 SGHVS, CDR2 FQNEAQ. The CDR3 is made up of 13 amino acids.

V gene TRBV7-9 combines with J gene TRBJ2-5; TRBD2 agrees at 7 bases. CDR3 size: 15 residues. V trimming: 8 bases; J trimming: 1 base; junction bases outside the gene matches: 10. Germline CDR1 SEHNR, CDR2 FQNEAQ (reference sequence). The CDR3 here is CASAEMGGIQETQYF. The CDR3 coding sequence is TGTGCCAGCGCCGAGATGGGGGGGATCCAAGAGACCCAGTACTTC.

This clone has only one observation. The chain links TRBV6-4 to TRBJ1-1; 8 bases are shared with TRBD1. Per the germline V gene, CDR1 is MRHNA and CDR2 is SNTAGT. The CDR3 consists of 14 residues. With V trimmed by 2 bases and J by 5 bases, 4 bases remained unmatched. CDR3 DNA: TGTGCCAGCAGTGACACGGACAGGGTAACTGAAGCTTTCTTT. Translation: CASSDTDRVTEAFF.

The chain has TRBV6-6 and TRBJ1-5; D is unclear. Germline lookup yields CDR1 MNHNY and CDR2 SVGAGI (reference sequence). The V and J ends lost 6 bases and 2 bases respectively, with 8 bases between them. The CDR3 is 13 amino acids. CDR3 sequence reads: CASRYDGNQPQHF. The CDR3 bases are TGTGCCAGCAGGTATGATGGCAATCAGCCCCAGCATTTT.

The chain links TRBV18 to TRBJ1-2, with no clear D. The CDR3 is made up of 16 amino acids. V lost 3 bases to trimming and J lost 0 bases, with 14 bases between them. CDR1 and CDR2 (germline): KGHSH, LQKENI. Written as DNA, the CDR3 is TGTGCCAGCTCACCTAACGGTGGCGGATCTAACTATGGCTACACCTTC. Protein: CASSPNGGGSNYGYTF.

This chain joins TRBV6-5 and TRBJ1-2; 7 positions match TRBD1. Germline V lookup: CDR1 MNHEY, CDR2 SVGAGI. The V and J ends lost 6 bases and 1 base, in that order; junction bases with no gene match: 5. CDR3 length: 14 residues. CDR3 nucleotide sequence: TGTGCCAGCAGCCGGGACAGCTTTAACTATGGCTACACCTTC. Translated: CASSRDSFNYGYTF.

This chain joins TRBV24-1 and TRBJ1-5; the match to TRBD1 covers 7 bases. This CDR3 has 16 amino acids. The germline V gene encodes CDR1 KGHDR and CDR2 SFDVKD. With 4 bases clipped from V and 8 bases from J, the junction kept 13 bases outside the gene matches. The CDR3 here is CATSEPSQGGREPQHF. Here the CDR3 DNA reads TGTGCCACCAGTGAGCCCTCTCAGGGGGGGCGTGAGCCCCAGCATTTT.

This chain connects TRBV5-8 to TRBJ1-2; TRBD1 is a possible D gene (5 bases). Germline CDR1 is SGHTS and CDR2 is YDEGEE. This CDR3 contains 12 residues. V was trimmed by 0 bases and J by 8 bases, leaving 8 bases between them. Here the CDR3 reads CASSLDRGGYTF. Here the CDR3 DNA reads TGTGCCAGCAGCTTGGACCGGGGGGGCTACACCTTC.

This chain joins TRBV4-1 and TRBJ2-2; D is unclear. The germline V gene encodes CDR1 MGHRA and CDR2 YSYEKL. The CDR3 consists of 19 residues. The germline V and J ends were trimmed by 1 base and 0 bases, with 18 bases remaining between them. CDR3 protein: CASSQGIGYISANTGELFF. Here the CDR3 DNA reads TGCGCCAGCAGCCAAGGAATAGGGTATATAAGTGCGAACACCGGGGAGCTGTTTTTT.

The CDR3 nucleotides are TGTGCCAGCGCTAGGAGGGAGAACACTGAAGCTTTCTTT. This sequence encodes CASARRENTEAFF. The chain joins TRBV27 to TRBJ1-1, with D uncertain. Trimming left V 8 bases short and J 1 base short, with 11 bases between. The CDR3 consists of 13 residues. The germline CDR1 and CDR2 sequences are MNHEY and SMNVEV (reference sequence).

The chain has TRBV15 and TRBJ2-5; no firm D call. Germline V lookup: CDR1 LNHNV, CDR2 YYDKDF (reference sequence). CDR3 length equals 20 residues. Trimming left V 0 bases short and J 2 bases short, with 25 bases between. The CDR3 DNA follows: TGTGCCACCAGCAGAGAAAGTTCGGTCGATAGGCAGACGATTCAAGAGACCCAGTACTTC. This gives the protein CATSRESSVDRQTIQETQYF. The full variable domain, completed using reference TRBV15 and TRBJ2-5, is DAMVIQNPRYQVTQFGKPVTLSCSQTLNHNVMYWYQQKSSQAPKLLFHYYDKDFNNEADTPDNFQSRRPNTSFCFLDIRSPGLGDTAMYLCATSRESSVDRQTIQETQYFGPGTRLLVL.

V usage is TRBV11-2 and J usage is TRBJ2-2, with D perhaps TRBD2 (5 bases). This CDR3 has 15 residues. CDR1 and CDR2 (germline): SGHAT, FQNNGV. V was cut by 5 bases and J by 2 bases, with 12 bases left in between. CDR3 sequence: CASSREQPNTGELFF. Here the CDR3 DNA reads TGTGCCAGCAGCAGGGAGCAACCAAACACCGGGGAGCTGTTTTTT. The full variable domain, its missing parts supplied by reference TRBV11-2 and TRBJ2-2, is EAGVAQSPRYKIIEKRQSVAFWCNPISGHATLYWYQQILGQGPKLLIQFQNNGVVDDSQLPKDRFSAERLKGVDSTLKIQPAKLEDSAVYLCASSREQPNTGELFFGEGSRLTVL.

CDR3 sequence (DNA): TGTGCTAGTGGGCTATCGTATAGCAATCAGCCCCAGCATTTT. Residues: CASGLSYSNQPQHF. This chain links TRBV12-5 with TRBJ1-5; the D is unclear. There are 14 residues in the CDR3. Trimming took 6 bases from V and 0 from J, leaving 9 bases between them. Germline CDR1 is LGHNT and CDR2 is FRNRAP.

The chain combines TRBV11-1 with TRBJ2-7; possible D gene TRBD2, 6 bases. The CDR3 is made up of 13 amino acids. V shed 6 bases and J shed 8 bases, with 17 bases lying between them. Germline CDR1 and CDR2: SGHAT and FQDESV (reference sequence). The CDR3 region has the DNA TGTGCCAGCAGTAGCGGTCAGAATAACCAGCAGTACTTC. It codes for CASSSGQNNQQYF.